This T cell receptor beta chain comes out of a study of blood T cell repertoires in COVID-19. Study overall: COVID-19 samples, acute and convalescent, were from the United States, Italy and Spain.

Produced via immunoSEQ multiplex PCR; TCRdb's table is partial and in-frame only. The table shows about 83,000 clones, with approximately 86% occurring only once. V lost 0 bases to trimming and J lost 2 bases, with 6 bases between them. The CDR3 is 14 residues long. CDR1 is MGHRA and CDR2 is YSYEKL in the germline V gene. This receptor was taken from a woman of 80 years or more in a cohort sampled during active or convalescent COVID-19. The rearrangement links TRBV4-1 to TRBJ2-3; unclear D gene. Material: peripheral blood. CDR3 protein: CASSQERVTDTQYF. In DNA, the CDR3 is TGCGCCAGCAGCCAAGAACGGGTCACAGATACGCAGTATTTT.